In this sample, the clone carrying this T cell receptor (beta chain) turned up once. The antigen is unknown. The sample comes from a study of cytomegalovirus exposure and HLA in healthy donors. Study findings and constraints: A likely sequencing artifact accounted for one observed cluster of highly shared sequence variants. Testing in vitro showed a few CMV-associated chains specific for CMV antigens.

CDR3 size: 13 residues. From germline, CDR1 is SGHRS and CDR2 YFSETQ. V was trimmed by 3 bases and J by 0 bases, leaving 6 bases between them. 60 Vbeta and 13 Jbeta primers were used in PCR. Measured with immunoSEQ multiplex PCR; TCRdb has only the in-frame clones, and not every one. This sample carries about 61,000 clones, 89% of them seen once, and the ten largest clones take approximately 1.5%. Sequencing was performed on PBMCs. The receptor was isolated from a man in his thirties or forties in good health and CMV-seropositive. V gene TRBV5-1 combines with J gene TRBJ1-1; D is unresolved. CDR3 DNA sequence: TGCGCCAGCAGCTCTGAGGTGAACACTGAAGCTTTCTTT. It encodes CASSSEVNTEAFF.